This T cell receptor beta chain is from a study of PD-1 blockade in classical Hodgkin lymphoma. Regarding the study as a whole: As was reported, newly diagnosed patients showed lower baseline TCR diversity than healthy donors did. A significant rise in TCR diversity by C4D1 was seen for CD4+ but not CD8+ cells. Repertoires differed for reasons still undefined, possibly disease activity or prior therapy. Newly diagnosed and completely responding patients shared comparable baseline diversity.

Specified time point: cycle 4 day 1 (C4D1), after five to seven weeks of nivolumab. All trial patients relapsed after autologous stem cell transplantation. Comment on this clone: Its matching antigen is unknown.

J was trimmed by 6 bases and V by 4 bases; bases with no gene match: 7. This CDR3 is built from 15 residues. CDR1 is MNHEY, CDR2 SVGAGI, per germline. Assay: immunoSEQ multiplex PCR; the TCRdb copy retains only in-frame clones and omits some. The table shows 20,000 to 25,000 clones, with about 80% occurring only once. The receptor's source is a human donor with classical Hodgkin lymphoma. The chain uses TRBV6-5 and TRBJ2-7; 12 nucleotides agree with TRBD1. Source: peripheral blood mononuclear cells (PBMCs), taken before the fourth cycle of nivolumab. In DNA form, the CDR3 reads TGTGCCAGCAGTTCGAGGGGACAGGGGGCGTCCGAGCAGTACTTC. Translated: CASSSRGQGASEQYF.